This T cell receptor beta chain was sequenced for a study of spatial heterogeneity in lung cancer. Overall study: Matched bulk RNA-seq provided a T cell module score, and TCR transcript counts in tumor regions correlated strongly with it.

Time point: sample taken at primary tumor resection. Each TCR cDNA molecule bore a unique molecular identifier. MiXCR, run by TCRdb on the 5' RACE reads, gives a single entry per CDR3 protein. The data hold about 14,000 distinct CDR3 sequences, with approximately 4.5% observed a single time. Ten or more counts support this clonotype. What it binds is not known. General study findings and limits: Tracking of tumor mutation counts was seen in expanded intratumoral alpha and beta TCR counts.

The sequencing used lung tumor tissue, collected at surgery. The TCR comes from a female donor with early-stage non-small cell lung cancer.

The CDR3 here is CASSYSQGPGQHF. Written as DNA, the CDR3 is TGTGCCAGCAGTTACTCACAGGGGCCTGGCCAGCATTTT. The V gene is TRBV6-6, the J gene TRBJ1-5, with TRBD1 matching 7 bases. Trimming at V came to 0 bases and at J to 12 bases, leaving 5 bases not matched to a gene. The CDR3 length is 13 residues. Germline V gene lookup returns CDR1 MNHNY and CDR2 SVGAGI (reference sequence).